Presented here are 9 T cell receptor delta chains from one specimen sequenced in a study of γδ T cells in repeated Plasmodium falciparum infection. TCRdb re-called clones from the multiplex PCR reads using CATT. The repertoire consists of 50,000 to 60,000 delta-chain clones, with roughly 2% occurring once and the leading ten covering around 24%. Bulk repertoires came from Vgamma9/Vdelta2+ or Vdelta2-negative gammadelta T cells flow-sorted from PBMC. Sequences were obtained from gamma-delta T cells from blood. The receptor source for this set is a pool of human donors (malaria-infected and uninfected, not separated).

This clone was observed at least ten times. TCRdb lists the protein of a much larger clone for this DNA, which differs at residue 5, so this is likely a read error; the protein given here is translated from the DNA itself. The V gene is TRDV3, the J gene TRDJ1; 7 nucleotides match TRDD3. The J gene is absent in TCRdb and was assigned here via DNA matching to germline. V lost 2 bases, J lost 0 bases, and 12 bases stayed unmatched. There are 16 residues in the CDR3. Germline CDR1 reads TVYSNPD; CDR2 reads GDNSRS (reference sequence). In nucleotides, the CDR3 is TGTGCCTTTGATTGCTGGGGGCCAGCGTACACCGATAAACTCATCTTT. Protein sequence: CAFDCWGPAYTDKLIF.

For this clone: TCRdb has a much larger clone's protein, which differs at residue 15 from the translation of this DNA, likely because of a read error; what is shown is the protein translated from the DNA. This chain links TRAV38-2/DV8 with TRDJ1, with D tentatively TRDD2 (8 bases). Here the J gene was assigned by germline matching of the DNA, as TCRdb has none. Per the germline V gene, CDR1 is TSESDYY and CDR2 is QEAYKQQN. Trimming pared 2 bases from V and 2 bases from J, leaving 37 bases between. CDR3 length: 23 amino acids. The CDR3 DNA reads TGTGCTTATAGGAGTTACTTCCTACGGATGAGTGGGGGACCCCATAAGAGAACCGATAAACTCATCTTT. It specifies CAYRSYFLRMSGGPHKRTDKLIF.

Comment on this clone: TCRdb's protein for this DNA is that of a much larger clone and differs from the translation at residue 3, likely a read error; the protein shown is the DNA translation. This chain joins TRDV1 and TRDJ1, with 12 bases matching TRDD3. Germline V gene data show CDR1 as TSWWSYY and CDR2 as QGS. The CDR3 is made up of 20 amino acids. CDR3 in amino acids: CAIGEQFLGPLWGIRDKLIF. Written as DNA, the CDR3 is TGTGCTATTGGGGAACAGTTCTTAGGCCCTCTCTGGGGGATACGCGATAAACTCATCTTT.

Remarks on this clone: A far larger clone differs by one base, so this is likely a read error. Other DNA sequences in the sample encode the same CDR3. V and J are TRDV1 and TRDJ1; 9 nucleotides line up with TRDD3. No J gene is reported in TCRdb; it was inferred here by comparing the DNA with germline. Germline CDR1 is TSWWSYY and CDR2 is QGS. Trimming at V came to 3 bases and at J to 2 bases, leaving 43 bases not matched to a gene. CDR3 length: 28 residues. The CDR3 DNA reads TGTGCTCTTGGGGACTGGGGGAATAACTTTCCTCTTGAGTGGGGGATAAGACCTGCTGGTCTGTATACCGATAAACTCATCTTT. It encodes CALGDWGNNFPLEWGIRPAGLYTDKLIF.

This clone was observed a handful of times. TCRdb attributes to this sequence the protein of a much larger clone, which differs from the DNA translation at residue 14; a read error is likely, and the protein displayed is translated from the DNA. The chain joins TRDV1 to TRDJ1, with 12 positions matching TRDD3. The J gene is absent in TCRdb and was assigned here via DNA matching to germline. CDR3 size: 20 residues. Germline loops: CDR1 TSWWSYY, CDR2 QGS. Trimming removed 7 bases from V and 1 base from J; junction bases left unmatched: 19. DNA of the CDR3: TGTGCTCTTGACAAGCGGCCTGGGGGATACGGCGTTTCGTGCACCGATAAACTCATCTTT. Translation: CALDKRPGGYGVSCTDKLIF.

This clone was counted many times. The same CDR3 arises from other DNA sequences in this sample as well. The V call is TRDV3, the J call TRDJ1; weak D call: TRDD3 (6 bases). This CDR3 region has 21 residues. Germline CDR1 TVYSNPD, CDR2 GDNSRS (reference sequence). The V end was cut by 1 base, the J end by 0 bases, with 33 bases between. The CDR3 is CAFKTPSPALGWGMYTDKLIF. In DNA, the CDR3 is TGTGCCTTTAAAACTCCTAGCCCCGCGTTAGGCTGGGGAATGTACACCGATAAACTCATCTTT.

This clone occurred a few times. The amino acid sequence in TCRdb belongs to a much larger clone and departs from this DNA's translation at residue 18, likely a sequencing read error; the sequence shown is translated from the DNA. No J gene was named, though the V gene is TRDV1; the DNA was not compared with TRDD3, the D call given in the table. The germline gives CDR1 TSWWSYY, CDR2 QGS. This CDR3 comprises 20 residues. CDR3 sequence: CALGEPLSRLVGLITAQPFF. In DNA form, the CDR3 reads TGTGCTCTTGGGGAACCTCTTTCCCGTCTGGTGGGACTAATAACAGCACAACCCTTCTTT.

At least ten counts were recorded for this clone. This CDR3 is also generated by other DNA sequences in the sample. The CDR3 loop reads CALRGGYAGYWDKLIF. CDR3 nucleotides: TGTGCTCTCAGAGGGGGATACGCGGGTTACTGGGATAAACTCATCTTT. The chain recombines TRDV1 with TRDJ1; TRDD3 matches at 10 bases. The length of the CDR3 is 16 residues. The junction had 15 bases not matched to a gene; V was cut back by 9 bases and J by 5 bases. From germline, CDR1 is TSWWSYY and CDR2 QGS.

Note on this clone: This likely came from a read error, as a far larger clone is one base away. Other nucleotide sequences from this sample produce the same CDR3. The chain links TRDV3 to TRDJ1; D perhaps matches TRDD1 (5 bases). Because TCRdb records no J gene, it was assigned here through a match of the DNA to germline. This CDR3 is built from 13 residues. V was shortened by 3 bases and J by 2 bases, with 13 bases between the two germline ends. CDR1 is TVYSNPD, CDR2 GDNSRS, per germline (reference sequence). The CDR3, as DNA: TGTGCCTTGCCGAAATCACTTACCGATAAACTCATCTTT. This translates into CALPKSLTDKLIF.